This TCR beta chain was sequenced for a study of response to subunit inactivated influenza vaccine. CDR3 length equals 17 residues. Per the germline V gene, CDR1 is KGHSH and CDR2 is LQKENI. The V end was cut by 3 bases, the J end by 0 bases, with 12 bases between. TCRdb reprocessed the RT-PCR reads via MiXCR and lists one record per CDR3 protein. Of 860,000 or so distinct CDR3 sequences listed, 21% are singletons. This clonotype appeared a few times. The V gene is TRBV18, the J gene TRBJ2-6; possibly TRBD1 or TRBD2 for D (5 bases each). The source is a man aged 45-65 years who received an inactivated influenza vaccine. The source was PBMCs from blood, collected around 5 days after vaccination. The CDR3 spells CASSPGDGNSGANVLTF. CDR3 nucleotides: TGTGCCAGCTCACCCGGGGACGGGAACTCTGGGGCCAACGTCCTGACTTTC.